The 29 T cell receptor beta chains in this list originate from one sample, sequenced in a study of blood T cell repertoires in COVID-19. Using immunoSEQ multiplex PCR, the repertoire was profiled, and TCRdb retains in-frame clones only, with some absent. The sample gives some 320,000 clones, about 90% of which show up once; over 4% is in the top ten. Sequencing input: PBMCs or T cells enriched from blood (not recorded which). The receptors were gathered from a woman between 25 and 40 years old who had recovered from COVID-19.

V gene TRBV5-5 combines with J gene TRBJ2-2, with a weak D call TRBD1 (6 bases). Trimming cost V 5 bases and J 3 bases, with 17 bases left between them. Germline V gene sequence: CDR1 SGHKS, CDR2 YYEKEE (reference sequence). This CDR3 region has 16 residues. CDR3 protein: CASSIPTGPDTGELFF. The CDR3, as DNA: TGTGCCAGCAGTATTCCAACAGGGCCGGACACCGGGGAGCTGTTTTTT.

The rearrangement links TRBV4-3 to TRBJ1-1, with no clear D. The CDR3 extends over 15 amino acids. The germline V gene encodes CDR1 LGHNA and CDR2 YSLEER. Trimming removed 0 bases at V and 0 bases at J, with 8 bases between. This CDR3 reads CASSQEPTLNTEAFF. As DNA, the CDR3 is TGCGCCAGCAGCCAAGAGCCGACTCTGAACACTGAAGCTTTCTTT.

The gene calls are TRBV28 and TRBJ1-4; the D is unclear. The CDR3 runs 13 residues. CDR1 is MDHEN, CDR2 SYDVKM, per germline. V was cut by 8 bases and J by 0 bases, with 7 bases left in between. CDR3 sequence: CASSGATNEKLFF. CDR3 nucleotides: TGTGCCAGCTCGGGAGCAACTAATGAAAAACTGTTTTTT.

The J gene is TRBJ1-3, the V gene TRBV21-1. TRBV21-1 counts as a pseudogene. The CDR3 runs 18 residues. The CDR3 DNA reads as TGTGCCAGCAGCACTCGGGAGGGACAGCAGCCCTCTGGAAACACCATATATTTT. It codes for CASSTREGQQPSGNTIYF.

The chain carries TRBV28 and TRBJ1-1; D ambiguous. V gave up 7 bases and J gave up 1 base, with 16 bases separating them. This CDR3 region has 15 residues. The germline V gene has CDR1 MDHEN and CDR2 SYDVKM. The CDR3 DNA sequence: TGTGCCAGCAAACTCCATGGAAGACAGAACACTGAAGCTTTCTTT. Translation: CASKLHGRQNTEAFF.

V is TRBV4-1 and J is TRBJ2-2; 7 bases match TRBD1. Per germline, CDR1 MGHRA and CDR2 YSYEKL. V shed 1 base and J 0 bases; nucleotides not matched to a gene: 2. The CDR3 is made up of 16 amino acids. Here the CDR3 reads CASSQAGQTNTGELFF. Here the CDR3 DNA reads TGCGCCAGCAGCCAAGCGGGACAGACGAACACCGGGGAGCTGTTTTTT.

The V gene is TRBV19, the J gene TRBJ1-2; 8 nucleotides agree with TRBD1. Looked up from germline, CDR1 is LNHDA and CDR2 is SQIVND (reference sequence). This CDR3 contains 14 residues. Trimming at V came to 0 bases and at J to 8 bases, leaving 5 bases not matched to a gene. DNA for the CDR3: TGTGCCAGTAGTATAGAGGGGACAGGAACAGGCTACACCTTC. Translated, it gives CASSIEGTGTGYTF.

The V call is TRBV19, the J call TRBJ2-5; D not certain. V lost 1 base and J lost 5, with 2 bases in between. CDR1 and CDR2 from the germline V gene are LNHDA and SQIVND (reference sequence). CDR3 length equals 11 residues. The CDR3, as DNA: TGTGCCAGTAGTATAGCGGAGACCCAGTACTTC. Translated, it gives CASSIAETQYF. Using reference TRBV19 and TRBJ2-5 for the parts outside the CDR3, the full variable domain is DGGITQSPKYLFRKEGQNVTLSCEQNLNHDAMYWYRQDPGQGLRLIYYSQIVNDFQKGDIAEGYSVSREKKESFPLTVTSAQKNPTAFYLCASSIAETQYFGPGTRLLVL.

The chain links TRBV29-1 to TRBJ1-5, with 9 bases fitting TRBD1. Germline V gene data show CDR1 as SQVTM and CDR2 as ANQGSEA. The CDR3 consists of 13 residues. J lost 5 bases, V lost 5 bases, and 4 bases had no gene match. The CDR3 nucleotides are TGCAGCGTTCGGACAGGGGATTATCAGCCCCAGCATTTT. Translated, it gives CSVRTGDYQPQHF.

J is TRBJ1-5 and V is TRBV7-6; 9 bases are a match to TRBD1. The CDR3 totals 14 residues. With 5 bases clipped from V and 7 bases from J, the junction kept 6 bases outside the gene matches. Germline V gene sequence: CDR1 SGHVS, CDR2 FNYEAQ. In nucleotides, the CDR3 is TGTGCCAGCAGCCCGGACAGGGGCGACCAGCCCCAGCATTTT. It translates to CASSPDRGDQPQHF. The entire variable domain, with the rest obtained from reference TRBV7-6 and TRBJ1-5, is as follows: GAGVSQSPRYKVTKRGQDVALRCDPISGHVSLYWYRQALGQGPEFLTYFNYEAQQDKSGLPNDRFSAERPEGSISTLTIQRTEQRDSAMYRCASSPDRGDQPQHFGDGTRLSIL.

The rearrangement links TRBV6-5 to TRBJ2-6, with unresolved D. CDR1 and CDR2 (germline): MNHEY, SVGAGI. This CDR3 spans 15 amino acids. The germline V and J ends were trimmed by 2 bases and 0 bases, with 5 bases remaining between them. Here the CDR3 reads CASSYLLSGANVLTF. CDR3 DNA sequence: TGTGCCAGCAGTTACCTCCTCTCTGGGGCCAACGTCCTGACTTTC.

This clone was observed a few times. The chain carries TRBV5-1 and TRBJ1-2, with TRBD1 as a possible D gene (6 bases). Trimming took 1 base from V and 8 from J, leaving 15 bases between them. CDR1 is SGHRS, CDR2 YFSETQ, per germline. The CDR3 extends over 14 amino acids. In DNA form, the CDR3 reads TGCGCCAGCAGCTTGACAGGGCCCCTTCTGGGCTACACCTTC. It encodes CASSLTGPLLGYTF.

The V call is TRBV19, the J call TRBJ1-4; 10 positions agree with TRBD1. The length of the CDR3 is 16 residues. Losses at the gene ends were 7 bases for V and 8 bases for J; bases not matched to a gene: 13. CDR1 is LNHDA, CDR2 SQIVND, per germline (reference sequence). The DNA for the CDR3 is TGTGCCAGTAATAACCCTAGACAGGGGGCAAAAGAAAAACTGTTTTTT. This translates into CASNNPRQGAKEKLFF. The entire variable domain, with the rest obtained from reference TRBV19 and TRBJ1-4, is as follows: DGGITQSPKYLFRKEGQNVTLSCEQNLNHDAMYWYRQDPGQGLRLIYYSQIVNDFQKGDIAEGYSVSREKKESFPLTVTSAQKNPTAFYLCASNNPRQGAKEKLFFGSGTQLSVL.

V gene TRBV6-5 combines with J gene TRBJ1-4; TRBD1 is a possible D gene (5 bases). This CDR3 comprises 14 residues. V shed 8 bases and J shed 1 base, with 11 bases lying between them. The germline V gene has CDR1 MNHEY and CDR2 SVGAGI. This chain's CDR3 is CASDRTGTNEKLFF. CDR3 DNA sequence: TGTGCCAGCGACAGAACAGGAACTAATGAAAAACTGTTTTTT.

The genes are TRBV3-1 (or the pseudogene TRBV3-2) and TRBJ2-3; 10 bases fit TRBD2. Germline CDR1 reads LGHDT; CDR2 reads YNNKEL (reference sequence). The CDR3 contains 15 residues. The junction had 4 bases not matched to a gene; V was cut back by 4 bases and J by 3 bases. Written as DNA, the CDR3 is TGTGCCAGCAGCCCGAGCGGGGGGGAGACAGATACGCAGTATTTT. This sequence encodes CASSPSGGETDTQYF.

This clone came up once. The chain couples TRBV2 to TRBJ2-1, with D perhaps matching TRBD1 (6 bases). CDR3 length equals 14 residues. Germline CDR1 and CDR2: SNHLY and FYNNEI. Written as DNA, the CDR3 is TGTGCTTCACAAGAACAGGGACGAATCAATGAGCAGTTCTTC. It specifies CASQEQGRINEQFF.

The V and J genes are TRBV18 and TRBJ1-2; D call uncertain. V gave up 6 bases and J gave up 8 bases, with 25 bases separating them. Germline V lookup: CDR1 KGHSH, CDR2 LQKENI. CDR3 length equals 16 residues. The chain's CDR3 is CASSGRGALDPAGYTF. CDR3 DNA: TGTGCCAGCTCCGGACGGGGTGCCTTGGACCCAGCCGGCTACACCTTC.

This clone was observed a single time. The chain carries TRBV9 and TRBJ1-1, with a possible D match to TRBD1 (5 bases). The CDR3 has 14 amino acids. Trimming removed 0 bases at V and 2 bases at J, with 8 bases between. The germline V gene encodes CDR1 SGDLS and CDR2 YYNGEE. This CDR3 reads CASSVVQGNTEAFF. The DNA for the CDR3 is TGTGCCAGCAGCGTAGTTCAGGGCAACACTGAAGCTTTCTTT. Combining the CDR3 with reference TRBV9 and TRBJ1-1 gives the whole variable domain DSGVTQTPKHLITATGQRVTLRCSPRSGDLSVYWYQQSLDQGLQFLIQYYNGEERAKGNILERFSAQQFPDLHSELNLSSLELGDSALYFCASSVVQGNTEAFFGQGTRLTVV.

This clone was found a few times. V gene TRBV2 combines with J gene TRBJ1-1; the match to TRBD1 covers 8 bases. Germline CDR1 and CDR2: SNHLY and FYNNEI. The CDR3 length is 17 residues. V shed 4 bases, J shed 1 base, and the junction held 11 bases outside the gene matches. Written as DNA, the CDR3 is TGTGCCAGCAGTGCCGGACAGGGTAGGTGGGGGAACACTGAAGCTTTCTTT. Translated, it gives CASSAGQGRWGNTEAFF.

This clone was recorded once. This chain links TRBV7-3 with TRBJ2-1; TRBD2 aligns across 9 bases. The CDR3 covers 15 residues. Germline V lookup: CDR1 SGHTA, CDR2 FQGTGA. The ends lost 1 base at V and 8 bases at J; junction bases unmatched: 6. CDR3 loop: CASSLSGGAAYEQFF. CDR3 nucleotide sequence: TGTGCCAGCAGCTTAAGCGGGGGGGCTGCCTATGAGCAGTTCTTC. The variable domain in full, with the rest retrieved from reference TRBV7-3 and TRBJ2-1, is GAGVSQTPSNKVTEKGKYVELRCDPISGHTALYWYRQSLGQGPEFLIYFQGTGAADDSGLPNDRFFAVRPEGSVSTLKIQRTERGDSAVYLCASSLSGGAAYEQFFGPGTRLTVL.

The chain links TRBV10-3 to TRBJ1-4; 9 nucleotides line up with TRBD1. Germline lookup yields CDR1 ENHRY and CDR2 SYGVKD. The CDR3 covers 15 residues. Trimming took 2 bases from V and 8 from J; bases not matched to a gene: 6. The CDR3 DNA sequence: TGTGCCATCAGTGAGCCGGGACAGGGACGGGAAAAACTGTTTTTT. The encoded protein is CAISEPGQGREKLFF.

The chain uses TRBV7-6 and TRBJ2-7; 10 nucleotides line up with TRBD2. CDR3 length: 14 residues. CDR1 is SGHVS and CDR2 is FNYEAQ in the germline V gene. The V gene end was trimmed by 2 bases and the J gene end by 6 bases; junction bases not matched to a gene: 4. CDR3: CASSLRAGGSEQYF. The CDR3 DNA sequence: TGTGCCAGCAGCTTAAGAGCGGGGGGGTCCGAGCAGTACTTC.

The chain recombines TRBV5-1 with TRBJ2-7; 7 bases are shared with TRBD2. This CDR3 spans 15 amino acids. The germline V gene has CDR1 SGHRS and CDR2 YFSETQ. J gave up 5 bases and V 1 base, and 9 bases lay outside the gene matches. CDR3 DNA sequence: TGCGCCAGCAGCTTGTACGGGGGGATCTACGACGAGCAGTACTTC. As protein: CASSLYGGIYDEQYF.

This clone appeared a few times. The genes are TRBV19 and TRBJ2-1, with 9 positions matching TRBD2. CDR3 length: 16 residues. CDR1 and CDR2 (germline): LNHDA, SQIVND (reference sequence). V shed 5 bases and J 9 bases; nucleotides not matched to a gene: 14. The CDR3, as DNA: TGTGCCAGTAGTCCGACCCTGAGCGGGGGGTTGGTTGAGCAGTTCTTC. It encodes CASSPTLSGGLVEQFF.

V and J are TRBV24-1 and TRBJ1-3; D is possibly TRBD1 (5 bases). Looked up from germline, CDR1 is KGHDR and CDR2 is SFDVKD. Trimming cost V 5 bases and J 4 bases, with 14 bases left between them. The CDR3 sequence is 15 residues long. The CDR3: CATSVWQGSGNTIYF. CDR3 nucleotide sequence: TGTGCCACCAGTGTTTGGCAGGGCTCAGGAAACACCATATATTTT.

V gene TRBV27 combines with J gene TRBJ2-7, with 10 bases fitting TRBD2. Germline CDR1 MNHEY, CDR2 SMNVEV (reference sequence). V shed 8 bases and J 3 bases; nucleotides not matched to a gene: 13. CDR3 length: 16 residues. The CDR3, as DNA: TGTGCCAGCCAAGGGCCGGGACTAGCGTTGGACTACGAGCAGTACTTC. This sequence encodes CASQGPGLALDYEQYF.

V is TRBV5-1 and J is TRBJ1-2; 9 nucleotides align to TRBD1. Germline CDR1 and CDR2: SGHRS and YFSETQ. The length of the CDR3 is 13 residues. V shed 4 bases and J 7 bases; nucleotides not matched to a gene: 5. The CDR3 nucleotides are TGCGCCAGCAGCAACCGGGACAGGGTTGGCTACACCTTC. It is translated as CASSNRDRVGYTF.

The chain uses TRBV2 and TRBJ2-5; the match to TRBD2 covers 12 bases. Germline assignment: CDR1 SNHLY and CDR2 FYNNEI. The V segment lost 0 bases and the J segment 2 bases; nucleotides outside the gene matches: 10. This CDR3 has 19 residues. For the CDR3, the DNA is TGTGCCAGCAGTGAAGCGCTTACCGGGACTAGCGGGCTACAAGAGACCCAGTACTTC. Protein: CASSEALTGTSGLQETQYF.

The rearrangement links TRBV25-1 to TRBJ1-1, with D maybe TRBD1 (5 bases). The germline V gene has CDR1 MGHDK and CDR2 SYGVNS. V lost 0 bases to trimming and J lost 5 bases, with 22 bases between them. This CDR3 has 18 residues. The CDR3 bases are TGTGCCAGCAGTGAATATTTCCCGCTTCAGGGTATTAAAACTGAAGCTTTCTTT. It yields the protein CASSEYFPLQGIKTEAFF.